A single sample gave rise to the 2 T cell receptor beta chains below, sequenced in a study of T-cell reconstitution after alpha-beta-depleted transplantation in children. This sample's TCRbeta library carried unique molecular identifier barcodes. Using its own MiXCR run on the PCR reads, TCRdb lists one record per CDR3 protein. The table has 500,000 to 600,000 distinct CDR3 sequences, around 16% seen once; the top ten hold 3.3%. The sample here was PBMCs from the stem cell graft donor, taken from the stem cell graft. These receptors were taken from a human donor who donated a stem cell graft to a child with acute lymphoblastic leukemia.

V and J are TRBV5-1 and TRBJ2-1; tentatively, D is TRBD1 or TRBD2 (5 bases each). Germline-derived CDR1 and CDR2 are SGHRS and YFSETQ. The CDR3 is 14 amino acids. With 3 bases removed from V and 10 bases from J, the gap between germline ends came to 17 bases. This CDR3 is CASSSGPGEGEQFF. As DNA, the CDR3 is TGCGCCAGCAGCTCGGGACCAGGAGAGGGAGAGCAGTTCTTC.

This clonotype was counted between two and nine times. The gene calls are TRBV24-1 and TRBJ2-1; D is possibly TRBD2 (6 bases). Per the germline V gene, CDR1 is KGHDR and CDR2 is SFDVKD. V lost 4 bases to trimming and J lost 3 bases, with 15 bases between them. This CDR3 has 16 residues. The CDR3 region is CATSEAGIPLYNEQFF. CDR3 nucleotide sequence: TGTGCCACCAGTGAGGCGGGGATACCCCTCTACAATGAGCAGTTCTTC.